Following are 9 T cell receptor beta chains from one sample sequenced in a study of blood T cells in healthy people across ages. Together with a sample-barcoded 5' primer, a J-beta primer mix was included in a second PCR lasting about 6 to 11 cycles. TCRdb re-called the 5' RACE reads with MiXCR, one entry per CDR3 protein. The sample holds about 1.1 million distinct CDR3 sequences, around two fifths seen once. The specimen was blood. The receptors shown here come from a man in his late teens or twenties in good health.

The V call is TRBV4-2, the J call TRBJ2-7; the D gene is possibly TRBD1 (5 bases). The V gene lost 1 base and the J gene lost 7 bases, with 17 bases spanning the gap. This CDR3 has 15 amino acids. Germline CDR1 LGHNA, CDR2 YNFKEQ. CDR3 nucleotides: TGTGCCAGCAGCCAAGGGCAGGGCCCCTACAATGAGCAGTACTTC. Translating gives CASSQGQGPYNEQYF.

A few counts support this clonotype. V and J are TRBV4-1 and TRBJ1-6; no clear D gene. CDR3 length equals 18 residues. V was cut by 2 bases and J by 0 bases, with 14 bases left in between. Germline CDR1 reads MGHRA; CDR2 reads YSYEKL. The CDR3 nucleotides read TGCGCCAGCAGCCAACTCAAGACCGTGAGCTCCTATAATTCACCCCTCCACTTT. Its translation is CASSQLKTVSSYNSPLHF.

In the case of this clonotype: One end of the junction does not line up with germline, which may come from a read error. This chain connects TRBV12-3 or TRBV12-4 to TRBJ1-1; 11 bases map to TRBD1. The CDR3 length is 16 residues. DNA of the CDR3: TGTGCCAACAGTTCCCGGGGGGGACAGGGGGTATCTGAAGCTTTCTTT. Translation gives CANSSRGGQGVSEAFF.

The genes are TRBV10-3 and TRBJ2-1; TRBD1 matches at 7 bases. Judging by the DNA end, TRBJ2-7 fits better; the J call may be wrong. The germline gives CDR1 ENHRY, CDR2 SYGVKD. CDR3 length equals 16 residues. The CDR3 DNA follows: TGTGCCATCAGCCGGCCGGACAGGAGATCCTACAATGAGCAGTACTTC. Amino acids: CAISRPDRRSYNEQYF.

This chain uses TRBV6-5 with TRBJ2-3; D perhaps matches TRBD2 (5 bases). Germline V gene data show CDR1 as MNHEY and CDR2 as SVGAGI. The CDR3 is 15 residues long. Deletions cut 6 bases from V and 0 bases from J, with 13 bases between. The DNA of the CDR3 is TGTGCCAGCAGCCCCCGGGAAACTAGCACAGATACGCAGTATTTT. Translating gives CASSPRETSTDTQYF.

The rearrangement links TRBV7-3 to TRBJ2-3, with 9 positions matching TRBD2. The CDR3 spans 15 residues. V was pared by 0 bases and J by 4 bases, with 2 bases of the junction left unmatched. Germline V CDR1 and CDR2: SGHTA, FQGTGA. In nucleotides, the CDR3 is TGTGCCAGCAGCTTAACGGGGACTAGCCCAGATACGCAGTATTTT. The encoded protein is CASSLTGTSPDTQYF.

The chain couples TRBV7-2 to TRBJ2-5; no firm D call. This CDR3 has 16 residues. In germline, CDR1 is SGHTA, CDR2 FQGNSA. The V end lost 5 bases, the J end lost 5 bases, and 21 bases lay between the germline ends. In DNA form, the CDR3 reads TGTGCCAGCAGCCTATACTCCGACCCTATTTCTGAGACCCAGTACTTC. Translated: CASSLYSDPISETQYF.

This chain links TRBV9 with TRBJ2-7, with no clear D. Germline V gene lookup returns CDR1 SGDLS and CDR2 YYNGEE. The CDR3 covers 13 residues. Trimming pared 0 bases from V and 3 bases from J, leaving 7 bases between. The DNA for the CDR3 is TGTGCCAGCAGCGTAGTAGTTTACTACGAGCAGTACTTC. Encoded protein: CASSVVVYYEQYF. The full variable domain, in which reference TRBV9 and TRBJ2-7 provide the parts outside the CDR3, is DSGVTQTPKHLITATGQRVTLRCSPRSGDLSVYWYQQSLDQGLQFLIQYYNGEERAKGNILERFSAQQFPDLHSELNLSSLELGDSALYFCASSVVVYYEQYFGPGTRLTVT.

V and J are TRBV30 and TRBJ2-6; D ambiguous. The CDR3 loop spans 15 amino acids. V lost 0 bases and J 4 bases, leaving 10 bases between the germline ends. Germline V gene data show CDR1 as GTSNPN and CDR2 as SVGIG (reference sequence). CDR3 protein: CAWSVHLDGANVLTF. Here the CDR3 DNA reads TGTGCCTGGAGTGTACACCTGGACGGGGCCAACGTCCTGACTTTC.